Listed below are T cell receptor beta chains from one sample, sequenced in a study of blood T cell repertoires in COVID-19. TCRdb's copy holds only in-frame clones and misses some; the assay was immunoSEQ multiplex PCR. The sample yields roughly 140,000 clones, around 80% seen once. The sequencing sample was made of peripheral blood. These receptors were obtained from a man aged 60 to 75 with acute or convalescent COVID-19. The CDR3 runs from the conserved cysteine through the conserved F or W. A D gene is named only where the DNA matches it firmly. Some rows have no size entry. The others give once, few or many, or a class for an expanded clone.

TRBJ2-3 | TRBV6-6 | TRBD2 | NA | TGTGCCAGTGTAGCGGGCAGCACAGATACGCAGTATTTT | CASVAGSTDTQYF
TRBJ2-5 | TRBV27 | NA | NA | TGTGCCAGCAGTTTATGGGGGGAAGAGACCCAGTACTTC | CASSLWGEETQYF
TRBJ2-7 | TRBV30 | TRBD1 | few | TGTGCCTGGAGTGGGGGACAGGGAACCTACGAGCAGTACTTC | CAWSGGQGTYEQYF
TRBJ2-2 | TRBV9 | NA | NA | TGTGCCAGCAGCGTTACCCTAGGGGCCGGGGAGCTGTTTTTT | CASSVTLGAGELFF
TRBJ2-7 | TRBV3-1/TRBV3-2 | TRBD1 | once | TGTGCCAGCAGCCAAGGACAGGGTTGGGACGAGCAGTACTTC | CASSQGQGWDEQYF
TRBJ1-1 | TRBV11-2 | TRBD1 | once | TGTGCCAGCAGGCGACCTGGGGGGACAGGGGGCACTGAAGCTTTCTTT | CASRRPGGTGGTEAFF
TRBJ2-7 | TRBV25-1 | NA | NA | TGTGCCAGCAGTGAATACAGCTACGAGCAGTACTTC | CASSEYSYEQYF
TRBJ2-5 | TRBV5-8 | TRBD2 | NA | TGTGCCAGCACGGCCGGGCAAGCGGGGGAGACCCAGTACTTC | CASTAGQAGETQYF
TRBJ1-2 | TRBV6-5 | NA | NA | TGTGCCAGCAGTCCGGGGATTTATAACTATGGCTACACCTTC | CASSPGIYNYGYTF
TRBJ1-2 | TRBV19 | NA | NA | TGTGCCAGTAGTATTGGTGGCGGCTATGGCTACACCTTC | CASSIGGGYGYTF
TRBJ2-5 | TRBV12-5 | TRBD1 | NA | TGTGCTAGTGGTCCTTCTGACAGGGGAAAGACCCAGTACTTC | CASGPSDRGKTQYF
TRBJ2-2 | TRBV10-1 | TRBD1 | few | TGCGCCAGCAGTCTTACAGGGGCTGGGAACACCGGGGAGCTGTTTTTT | CASSLTGAGNTGELFF
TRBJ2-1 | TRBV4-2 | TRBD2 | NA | TGTGCCAGCAGCCCCAGCGGGAGGGCCAATGAGCAGTTCTTC | CASSPSGRANEQFF
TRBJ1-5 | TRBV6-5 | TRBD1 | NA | TGTGCCAGCAGCTCCGGGACAGGGTATACATCAGCCCAGCATTTT | CASSSGTGYTSAQHF
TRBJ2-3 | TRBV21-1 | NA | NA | TGTGCCAGCAGCAAACAGGAGGGGATGCGGGACCCGTGGCGCACAGATACGCAGTATTTT | CASSKQEGMRDPWRTDTQYF
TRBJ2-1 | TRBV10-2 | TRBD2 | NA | TGCGCCAGCAGTGAGTCCCAGCGGGGGAACAATGAGCAGTTCTTC | CASSESQRGNNEQFF
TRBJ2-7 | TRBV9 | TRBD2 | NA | TGTGCCAGCAGCGTAGACTTGCGGGGACTAGGGGTATACGAGCAGTACTTC | CASSVDLRGLGVYEQYF